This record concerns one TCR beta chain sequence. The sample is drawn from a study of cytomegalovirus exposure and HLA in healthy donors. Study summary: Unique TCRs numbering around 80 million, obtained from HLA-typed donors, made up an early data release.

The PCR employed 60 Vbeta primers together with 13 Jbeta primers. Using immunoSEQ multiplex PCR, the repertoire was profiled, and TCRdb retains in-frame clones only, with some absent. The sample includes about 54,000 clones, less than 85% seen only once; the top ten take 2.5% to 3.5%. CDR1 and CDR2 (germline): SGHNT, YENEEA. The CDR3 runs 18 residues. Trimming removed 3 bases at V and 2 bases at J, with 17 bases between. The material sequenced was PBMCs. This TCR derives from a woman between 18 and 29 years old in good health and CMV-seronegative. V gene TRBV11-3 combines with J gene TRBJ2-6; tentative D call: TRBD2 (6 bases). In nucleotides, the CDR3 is TGTGCCAGCAGCTTGGGGGTCGTGGGGAGGACTGGGGCCAACGTCCTGACTTTC. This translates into CASSLGVVGRTGANVLTF.